The 28 T cell receptor beta chains reported below all come from one sample, sequenced in a study of OX40 agonist ivuxolimab in advanced cancers. The method was immunoSEQ multiplex PCR; TCRdb's version includes in-frame clones alone and lacks a portion of them. The top ten hold 1.5% to 2% of the sample, which has 45,000 to 55,000 clones, about 88% seen once. Here the sequenced sample was CD4+ or CD8+ T cells sorted from blood, taken in a trial of the OX40 agonist ivuxolimab. The receptors originated from an adult with an advanced solid tumor such as melanoma, head and neck, liver or kidney cancer.

This clone showed up just a few times. The gene calls are TRBV7-9 and TRBJ2-7; the D call may be TRBD1 or TRBD2 (5 bases each). V gave up 4 bases and J gave up 5 bases, with 9 bases separating them. The CDR3 sequence is 12 residues long. In germline, CDR1 is SEHNR, CDR2 FQNEAQ (reference sequence). DNA for the CDR3: TGTGCCAGCAGCTGGGGGTTGGACGAGCAGTACTTC. Its protein product is CASSWGLDEQYF.

This chain links TRBV5-6 with TRBJ2-7, with D perhaps matching TRBD2 (5 bases). V was cut by 5 bases and J by 3 bases, with 12 bases left in between. The CDR3 is 13 amino acids. Germline V gene lookup returns CDR1 SGHDT and CDR2 YYEEEE. CDR3 DNA sequence: TGTGCCAGCAGTTTGCCAGCGGTCTACGAGCAGTACTTC. The encoded protein is CASSLPAVYEQYF.

The J gene is TRBJ2-1, the V gene TRBV7-2; 9 nucleotides match TRBD2. The length of the CDR3 is 18 residues. Germline V gene data show CDR1 as SGHTA and CDR2 as FQGNSA. The junction had 11 bases not matched to a gene; V was cut back by 1 base and J by 4 bases. Written as DNA, the CDR3 is TGTGCCAGCAGCTTAGTTTCAGGCGGGAGGGGGGGTTACAATGAGCAGTTCTTC. Translating it yields CASSLVSGGRGGYNEQFF.

The chain recombines TRBV5-1 with TRBJ2-3, with D possibly being TRBD2 (5 bases). The CDR3 totals 16 residues. V was clipped by 4 bases and J by 1 base, with 16 bases between them. Germline CDR1 and CDR2: SGHRS and YFSETQ. CDR3 DNA sequence: TGCGCCAGCAGCCCAGAGGGTCTTATGGGCACAGATACGCAGTATTTT. Protein sequence: CASSPEGLMGTDTQYF. Supplemented by reference TRBV5-1 and TRBJ2-3, the full variable domain reads KAGVTQTPRYLIKTRGQQVTLSCSPISGHRSVSWYQQTPGQGLQFLFEYFSETQRNKGNFPGRFSGRQFSNSRSEMNVSTLELGDSALYLCASSPEGLMGTDTQYFGPGTRLTVL.

The J gene is TRBJ2-3, the V gene TRBV11-2; the D call may be TRBD1 or TRBD2 (5 bases each). Germline values: CDR1 SGHAT, CDR2 FQNNGV. Trimming stripped 3 bases from V and 4 bases from J, with 17 bases between. The CDR3 loop spans 16 amino acids. CDR3 in amino acids: CASSFTQGARADTQYF. The CDR3 coding sequence is TGTGCCAGCAGCTTTACCCAGGGCGCGAGGGCAGATACGCAGTATTTT.

The V and J genes are TRBV7-2 and TRBJ2-7; TRBD1 matches at 8 bases. This CDR3 has 15 amino acids. Trimming removed 1 base from V and 4 bases from J; junction bases left unmatched: 6. Germline V gives CDR1 SGHTA, CDR2 FQGNSA. The CDR3 DNA sequence: TGTGCCAGCAGCTTAGTCCCAGGGGGCGGATACGAGCAGTACTTC. Amino acids: CASSLVPGGGYEQYF.

V and J are TRBV28 and TRBJ2-1; D ambiguous. The ends were cut back, 6 bases at V and 0 bases at J, with 12 bases in the middle. This CDR3 is 15 amino acids long. CDR1 and CDR2 (germline): MDHEN, SYDVKM. DNA for the CDR3: TGTGCCAGCAGCCCAATTTTGAGCTCCTACAATGAGCAGTTCTTC. It specifies CASSPILSSYNEQFF.

This clone occurred once. The chain carries TRBV19 and TRBJ2-1; perhaps TRBD2 as D (5 bases). The germline V and J ends were trimmed by 5 bases and 12 bases, with 17 bases remaining between them. The CDR3 sequence is 13 residues long. CDR1 is LNHDA, CDR2 SQIVND, per germline (reference sequence). The CDR3 loop reads CASSPGVFLGQFF. The CDR3 nucleotides are TGTGCCAGTAGTCCCGGGGTTTTTTTAGGGCAGTTCTTC.

This chain links TRBV14 with TRBJ2-5; D is unresolved. The germline V gene has CDR1 SGHDN and CDR2 FVKESK. The CDR3 totals 13 residues. The ends were cut back, 4 bases at V and 5 bases at J, with 11 bases in the middle. This CDR3 is CASSPRILETQYF. CDR3 DNA: TGTGCCAGCAGCCCGCGGATTTTGGAGACCCAGTACTTC. Full variable domain (outside the CDR3, taken from reference TRBV14 and TRBJ2-5): EAGVTQFPSHSVIEKGQTVTLRCDPISGHDNLYWYRRVMGKEIKFLLHFVKESKQDESGMPNNRFLAERTGGTYSTLKVQPAELEDSGVYFCASSPRILETQYFGPGTRLLVL.

This clone was seen a few times. The chain combines TRBV28 with TRBJ1-2; the D is unclear. The germline gives CDR1 MDHEN, CDR2 SYDVKM. V was pared by 2 bases and J by 4 bases, with 8 bases between. CDR3 length equals 13 residues. The CDR3, as DNA: TGTGCCAGCAGTTTACAACGAGGCTATGGCTACACCTTC. Translating gives CASSLQRGYGYTF.

This clone appeared a few times. The V call is TRBV4-3, the J call TRBJ2-5, with TRBD2 matching over 14 bases. The length of the CDR3 is 15 residues. CDR1 and CDR2 from the germline V gene are LGHNA and YSLEER. Germline trimming cut 6 bases from V and 5 bases from J; bases unmatched to any gene: 5. In nucleotides, the CDR3 is TGCGCCAGCAGTCTTCGGACTAGCGGGAGGGAGACCCAGTACTTC. It translates to CASSLRTSGRETQYF.

J is TRBJ2-3 and V is TRBV10-2, with 9 bases identical to TRBD2. The V segment lost 0 bases and the J segment 4 bases; nucleotides outside the gene matches: 11. The CDR3 length is 18 residues. In germline, CDR1 is WSHSY, CDR2 SAAADI. This CDR3 reads CASSESVWSSGTADTQYF. In DNA, the CDR3 is TGCGCCAGCAGTGAGTCGGTATGGTCTAGCGGGACAGCAGATACGCAGTATTTT.

V gene TRBV27 combines with J gene TRBJ1-2, with D unresolved. V was cut by 2 bases and J by 4 bases, with 11 bases left in between. CDR1 MNHEY and CDR2 SMNVEV come from the germline V gene (reference sequence). The CDR3 totals 14 residues. The CDR3, as DNA: TGTGCCAGCAGTTTAATCGGCAGCCCCTATGGCTACACCTTC. Its protein is CASSLIGSPYGYTF.

The V and J genes are TRBV6-5 and TRBJ1-2, with D unclear. This CDR3 region has 14 residues. V lost 7 bases and J lost 4, with 16 bases in between. Germline assignment: CDR1 MNHEY and CDR2 SVGAGI. The CDR3 DNA reads as TGTGCCAGCACCGCAGGCGGGGATTTCTATGGCTACACCTTC. This encodes CASTAGGDFYGYTF.

CDR3 protein: CASNVGDRGSEAFF. The CDR3 DNA reads as TGCGCCAGTAATGTGGGGGACAGGGGCTCTGAAGCTTTCTTT. The chain employs TRBV5-1 and TRBJ1-1; 10 nucleotides match TRBD1. In germline, CDR1 is SGHRS, CDR2 YFSETQ. This CDR3 comprises 14 residues. V was pared by 8 bases and J by 6 bases, with 10 bases of the junction left unmatched.

In its sample, this clone was seen a few times. V gene TRBV6-6 combines with J gene TRBJ1-4; 7 bases align to TRBD1. The junction had 8 bases not matched to a gene; V was cut back by 6 bases and J by 7 bases. The CDR3 length is 14 residues. Per the germline V gene, CDR1 is MNHNY and CDR2 is SVGAGI (reference sequence). CDR3 sequence (DNA): TGTGCCAGCAGCCCCAAGGGGGCGATTGAAAAACTGTTTTTT. This gives the protein CASSPKGAIEKLFF.

This chain uses TRBV4-2 with TRBJ1-3; 7 bases agree with TRBD1. Unmatched junction bases numbered 5, after V lost 3 bases and J lost 0 bases. The CDR3 consists of 16 residues. The germline gives CDR1 LGHNA, CDR2 YNFKEQ. The CDR3 spells CASSQDRDSSGNTIYF. As DNA, the CDR3 is TGTGCCAGCAGCCAGGACCGGGACAGCTCTGGAAACACCATATATTTT.

The chain has TRBV11-2 and TRBJ2-7; 8 bases are shared with TRBD1. From germline, CDR1 is SGHAT and CDR2 FQNNGV. J was trimmed by 4 bases and V by 0 bases; bases with no gene match: 5. This CDR3 has 15 amino acids. DNA of the CDR3: TGTGCCAGCAGCTTAGACCGGACAGGGAGGTACGAGCAGTACTTC. Protein: CASSLDRTGRYEQYF. Looking up the rest from reference TRBV11-2 and TRBJ2-7 gives the full variable domain: EAGVAQSPRYKIIEKRQSVAFWCNPISGHATLYWYQQILGQGPKLLIQFQNNGVVDDSQLPKDRFSAERLKGVDSTLKIQPAKLEDSAVYLCASSLDRTGRYEQYFGPGTRLTVT.

Only one count was recorded for this clone. The V gene is TRBV5-1, the J gene TRBJ2-3; perhaps D is TRBD1 or TRBD2 (7 bases each). The CDR3 runs to 13 residues. Trimming removed 5 bases at V and 4 bases at J, with 11 bases between. Germline-derived CDR1 and CDR2 are SGHRS and YFSETQ. The CDR3 sequence: CASRAGGADTQYF. As DNA, the CDR3 is TGCGCCAGCAGGGCAGGGGGGGCAGATACGCAGTATTTT. Full variable domain (outside the CDR3, taken from reference TRBV5-1 and TRBJ2-3): KAGVTQTPRYLIKTRGQQVTLSCSPISGHRSVSWYQQTPGQGLQFLFEYFSETQRNKGNFPGRFSGRQFSNSRSEMNVSTLELGDSALYLCASRAGGADTQYFGPGTRLTVL.

V usage is TRBV5-1 and J usage is TRBJ1-1; D unclear. V was pared by 1 base and J by 1 base, with 8 bases between. This CDR3 contains 14 residues. In germline, CDR1 is SGHRS, CDR2 YFSETQ. The CDR3: CASSLLPRNTEAFF. The CDR3 nucleotides are TGCGCCAGCAGCTTGCTCCCCAGGAACACTGAAGCTTTCTTT. The variable domain in full, with the rest retrieved from reference TRBV5-1 and TRBJ1-1, is KAGVTQTPRYLIKTRGQQVTLSCSPISGHRSVSWYQQTPGQGLQFLFEYFSETQRNKGNFPGRFSGRQFSNSRSEMNVSTLELGDSALYLCASSLLPRNTEAFFGQGTRLTVV.

The chain links TRBV25-1 to TRBJ1-1; no clear D gene. Per germline, CDR1 MGHDK and CDR2 SYGVNS. Trimming left V 0 bases short and J 1 base short, with 9 bases between. The CDR3 is 15 residues long. The CDR3 is CASSEYVAENTEAFF. In DNA, the CDR3 is TGTGCCAGCAGTGAATACGTCGCGGAGAACACTGAAGCTTTCTTT.

This clone turned up a few times. The identical CDR3 is also encoded by other nucleotide sequences in the sample. The chain couples TRBV7-2 to TRBJ1-1, with TRBD1 as a possible D gene (5 bases). The CDR3 runs 15 residues. Trimming left V 1 base short and J 4 bases short, with 13 bases between. CDR1 and CDR2 from the germline V gene are SGHTA and FQGNSA. The CDR3 DNA reads as TGTGCCAGCAGCTTAGGAGTCAGGGCGAGCACTGAAGCTTTCTTT. Its protein product is CASSLGVRASTEAFF.

V is TRBV6-5 and J is TRBJ1-1; D unresolved. Germline CDR1 MNHEY, CDR2 SVGAGI. Trimming left V 1 base short and J 1 base short, with 10 bases between. The CDR3 runs to 15 residues. CDR3 nucleotide sequence: TGTGCCAGCAGTTACTTCTACCGGGGGAACACTGAAGCTTTCTTT. Its translation: CASSYFYRGNTEAFF.

The gene calls are TRBV6-5 and TRBJ2-7; D unresolved. Germline assignment: CDR1 MNHEY and CDR2 SVGAGI. V was pared by 0 bases and J by 7 bases, with 16 bases between. The CDR3 loop spans 15 amino acids. The chain's CDR3 is CASSYSPGKGAEQYF. The CDR3 DNA sequence: TGTGCCAGCAGTTACTCCCCAGGTAAAGGAGCAGAGCAGTACTTC.

Comment on this clone: A read error may produce the germline difference seen at one junction end. The chain links TRBV18 to TRBJ1-3; 10 nucleotides line up with TRBD1. CDR1 is KGHSH, CDR2 LQKENI, per germline. CDR3 length: 15 residues. The CDR3 region is CASATPGQGRSTSNF. Written as DNA, the CDR3 is TGTGCCAGCGCCACTCCGGGACAGGGGCGTTCCACGTCTAATTTT.

The rearrangement uses TRBV2 and TRBJ2-3; D is perhaps TRBD1 or TRBD2 (6 bases each). Germline V gene data show CDR1 as SNHLY and CDR2 as FYNNEI. CDR3 length equals 14 residues. Trimming left V 6 bases short and J 1 base short, with 11 bases between. As DNA, the CDR3 is TGTGCCAGCAGAGGGGGGCTGGGCACAGATACGCAGTATTTT. Protein sequence: CASRGGLGTDTQYF.

The V gene is TRBV14, the J gene TRBJ1-1; D remains ambiguous. The germline V gene has CDR1 SGHDN and CDR2 FVKESK. The V end was cut by 10 bases, the J end by 5 bases, with 17 bases between. The CDR3 has 13 amino acids. The CDR3 loop reads CATGPFSNTEAFF. CDR3 coding DNA: TGTGCCACCGGGCCCTTCTCGAATACTGAAGCTTTCTTT.

The chain is built from TRBV29-1 and TRBJ1-2, with a possible D match to TRBD1 (6 bases). Germline V gene data show CDR1 as SQVTM and CDR2 as ANQGSEA. The CDR3 runs 11 residues. V lost 7 bases and J lost 4, with 10 bases in between. The DNA for the CDR3 is TGCAGCGCTGGGGACACCTATGGCTACACCTTC. It is translated as CSAGDTYGYTF.